This T cell receptor (beta chain) was obtained from a study of beta chain features in type 1 diabetes. What was sequenced were expressed TCRB transcripts, since all of the isolated RNA had been reverse transcribed. Sequenced by immunoSEQ multiplex PCR; TCRdb stores in-frame clones only, minus some. The repertoire consists of roughly 350,000 clones, with 9.5% to 10% occurring once and the leading ten covering roughly 0.54%. Whole-study results and caveats: Among patients with Type 1 diabetes, TCRB CDR3s were moderately but significantly shorter in every one of the four CD4+ subsets. Equally in patients and controls, shorter templates might have been favored by PCR.

This clone was seen more than once but under ten times. Its antigen is unknown. The sequenced sample was central memory CD4+ T cells from blood. This sequence was found in a man aged 25 to 40 with type 1 diabetes.

The CDR3 here is CSVKEVGTEAFF. The CDR3 region has the DNA TGCAGCGTAAAGGAGGTAGGCACTGAAGCTTTCTTT. The chain combines TRBV29-1 with TRBJ1-1; no definite D call. CDR1 is SQVTM and CDR2 is ANQGSEA in the germline V gene. The CDR3 runs 12 residues. V gave up 6 bases and J gave up 4 bases, with 12 bases separating them. The full variable domain, with the rest looked up from reference TRBV29-1 and TRBJ1-1, is SAVISQKPSRDICQRGTSLTIQCQVDSQVTMMFWYRQQPGQSLTLIATANQGSEATYESGFVIDKFPISRPNLTFSTLTVSNMSPEDSSIYLCSVKEVGTEAFFGQGTRLTVV.